This TCR beta chain came from a study of glioma-infiltrating T cells. The table lists this clonotype with many counts. Its target is unknown. The study, taken as a whole, reports: Only very few CDR3 sequences appeared in both tissue and blood. Non-neoplastic patients had below-expected tissue-blood divergence, while all gliomas exceeded expectation.

Using RNA template, CDR3s of TCR alpha and beta were amplified with iRepertoire arm-PCR. Tissue mRNA or PBMC total RNA, about 85-400 ng, went into one-step reverse transcription and amplification. TCRdb reprocessed the multiplex PCR reads via MiXCR and lists one record per CDR3 protein. The data contain approximately 20,000 distinct CDR3 sequences, under 30% of them singletons. The sequence derives from a human donor with low-grade glioma or glioblastoma, undergoing nonglioma brain surgery, or in good health (not recorded which). The specimen was glioma tissue, nonneoplastic brain tissue, or PBMCs (not recorded which).

CDR3 coding DNA: TGTGCCAGCAGTCGTCCGGGACTAGGATTTAATGAGCAGTTCTTC. It specifies CASSRPGLGFNEQFF. The gene calls are TRBV6-1 and TRBJ2-1; 8 nucleotides line up with TRBD2. The V gene's germline CDR1 is MNHNS and CDR2 SASEGT. This CDR3 spans 15 amino acids. The V gene end was trimmed by 5 bases and the J gene end by 7 bases; junction bases not matched to a gene: 10.